A selection of T cell receptor beta chains follows, all from one sample in a study of shared clonotypes between healthy human individuals. This table comes from immunoSEQ multiplex PCR, and its TCRdb copy is limited to in-frame clones, with some not included. There are some 470,000 clones in the sample; about 82% occur only once, and over 10% lies in the top ten. The sample taken for sequencing was PBMCs. These TCRs come from a woman in her thirties or forties in good health. Some clones in this sample may be carry-over from other donors' samples. CDR3s include the opening cysteine and the closing phenylalanine or tryptophan. A D gene is named only where the DNA matches it firmly. Clone size is given for some rows only: seen once, a few or many times, or a class if the clone is expanded.

CASSLRGRGHEQYF	TGCGCCAGCAGCTTGCGCGGCAGGGGGCACGAGCAGTACTTC	TRBJ2-7	TRBD1	.	TRBV5-1
CASSPPGGQGGQTQYF	TGTGCCAGCTCACCACCGGGTGGTCAAGGGGGACAGACCCAGTACTTC	TRBJ2-5	.	.	TRBV18
CASSPHRDREGEKLFF	TGTGCCAGCAGTCCACACCGGGACAGGGAAGGAGAAAAACTGTTTTTT	TRBJ1-4	TRBD1	.	TRBV7-9
CASSPSDGGVYQPQHF	TGTGCCAGCAGCCCATCGGACGGAGGGGTTTATCAGCCCCAGCATTTT	TRBJ1-5	.	.	TRBV4-2
CASTPGGAPNTGELFF	TGTGCCAGCACCCCAGGAGGAGCCCCCAACACCGGGGAGCTGTTTTTT	TRBJ2-2	.	.	TRBV28
CASSAGTATGYGYTF	TGCGCCAGCAGCGCAGGGACAGCAACAGGGTATGGCTACACCTTC	TRBJ1-2	TRBD1	.	TRBV5-1
CAKQGARSTEAFF	TGTGCCAAACAGGGGGCGAGAAGCACTGAAGCTTTCTTT	TRBJ1-1	TRBD1	few	TRBV25-1
CASSQESTRDNEQFF	TGTGCCAGCAGTCAAGAATCCACGCGAGACAATGAGCAGTTCTTC	TRBJ2-1	.	.	TRBV4-2
CASSVPAGSYGYTF	TGTGCCAGCAGTGTACCGGCAGGTAGCTATGGCTACACCTTC	TRBJ1-2	.	.	TRBV6-1
CASTLRGVGTDTQYF	TGTGCCAGCACCCTAAGGGGGGTTGGCACAGATACGCAGTATTTT	TRBJ2-3	.	.	TRBV7-2
CASSTLTSGYNEQFF	TGTGCCAGCAGTACCCTGACTAGCGGTTACAATGAGCAGTTCTTC	TRBJ2-1	TRBD2	.	TRBV27
CASSEALARSYEQYF	TGTGCCAGCAGTGAAGCGCTAGCGCGCTCCTACGAGCAGTACTTC	TRBJ2-7	.	.	TRBV2
CASSLGGTGGDTEAFF	TGTGCCAGCAGCTTGGGGGGCACAGGGGGTGATACTGAAGCTTTCTTT	TRBJ1-1	TRBD1	.	TRBV5-4
CASSQELRGNQETQYF	TGCGCCAGCAGCCAAGAGTTGCGGGGGAACCAAGAGACCCAGTACTTC	TRBJ2-5	TRBD2	.	TRBV4-1
CASSLVGTSGANEQFF	TGTGCCAGCAGCTTAGTTGGGACTAGCGGAGCGAATGAGCAGTTCTTC	TRBJ2-1	TRBD2	once	TRBV7-9
CASSAGPNAYNEQFF	TGTGCCAGCAGCGCCGGTCCAAACGCCTACAATGAGCAGTTCTTC	TRBJ2-1	.	.	TRBV7-9
CAYRGADEKLFF	TGTGCCTACAGGGGGGCCGATGAAAAACTGTTTTTT	TRBJ1-4	TRBD1	.	TRBV30
CASSATGGRETQYF	TGTGCCAGCAGCGCGACAGGGGGTCGAGAGACCCAGTACTTC	TRBJ2-5	TRBD1	.	TRBV9
CASSFRDSNTEAFF	TGCGCCAGCAGCTTCCGGGACAGCAACACTGAAGCTTTCTTT	TRBJ1-1	TRBD1	.	TRBV5-1
CASSWSGTAYRGYTF	TGTGCCAGCAGTTGGTCCGGGACGGCTTACCGGGGCTACACCTTC	TRBJ1-2	.	.	TRBV27
CASSPRGGPGEQYF	TGTGCCAGCAGCCCCCGGGGAGGGCCCGGCGAGCAGTACTTC	TRBJ2-7	TRBD2	few	TRBV7-2
CASSVSGGAGQPQHF	TGTGCCAGCAGTGTTTCAGGGGGCGCAGGGCAGCCCCAGCATTTT	TRBJ1-5	TRBD1	.	TRBV6-1
CASSAGGGTPYEQYF	TGTGCCAGCAGCGCAGGAGGGGGGACCCCCTACGAGCAGTACTTC	TRBJ2-7	.	.	TRBV9
CASSPTRLAGGPGEQYF	TGTGCCAGTAGTCCCACCCGACTAGCGGGAGGGCCGGGGGAGCAGTACTTC	TRBJ2-7	TRBD2	.	TRBV19
CASSEPRGDYEQYF	TGTGCCAGCAGTGAACCCAGGGGCGACTACGAGCAGTACTTC	TRBJ2-7	.	.	TRBV2
CASSPGQGGEQYF	TGTGCCAGCTCACCCGGACAGGGCGGGGAGCAGTACTTC	TRBJ2-7	TRBD1	.	TRBV18
CASSEGGQGLYEQYF	TGTGCCAGCTCGGAAGGGGGGCAGGGGCTCTACGAGCAGTACTTC	TRBJ2-7	.	.	TRBV18
CASRGQASYEQYF	TGTGCCAGTAGGGGACAGGCCTCCTACGAGCAGTACTTC	TRBJ2-7	TRBD1	.	TRBV19
CASSLGGGRADTQYF	TGTGCCAGCAGTTTAGGCGGCGGTCGGGCAGATACGCAGTATTTT	TRBJ2-3	.	.	TRBV28
CASSRRTGEGGYTF	TGTGCCAGCAGCCGTAGGACAGGCGAGGGTGGCTACACCTTC	TRBJ1-2	TRBD1	.	TRBV7-2
CAWSRPGGPPYEQYF	TGTGCCTGGAGTCGGCCAGGGGGCCCCCCCTACGAGCAGTACTTC	TRBJ2-7	TRBD1	many	TRBV30
CASSRGASGNTIYF	TGTGCCAGCAGTCGGGGGGCCTCTGGAAACACCATATATTTT	TRBJ1-3	.	.	TRBV27
CSVVLGTLNTEAFF	TGCAGCGTTGTTCTGGGTACATTGAACACTGAAGCTTTCTTT	TRBJ1-1	.	.	TRBV29-1
CASSIGAGAGELFF	TGTGCCAGTAGTATCGGGGCAGGAGCCGGGGAGCTGTTTTTT	TRBJ2-2	.	few	TRBV19
CASSLEVGPHNEQFF	TGTGCCAGCAGCTTAGAGGTGGGACCCCACAATGAGCAGTTCTTC	TRBJ2-1	.	.	TRBV7-2
CASSLVDINQPQHF	TGTGCCAGCAGCTTGGTGGACATCAATCAGCCCCAGCATTTT	TRBJ1-5	.	.	TRBV5-5
CASSFTGGTYEQHF	TGTGCCAGCAGCTTTACGGGAGGGACGTACGAGCAGCACTTC	TRBJ2-7	TRBD2	.	TRBV7-2
CASSVNRNRGGGNIQYF	TGTGCCAGCAGTGTGAACAGAAACAGGGGAGGTGGAAACATTCAGTACTTC	TRBJ2-4	.	.	TRBV2
CAGDNGTHTEAFF	TGTGCCGGGGACAACGGGACTCACACTGAAGCTTTCTTT	TRBJ1-1	.	few	TRBV10-3
CASSLQGSGNTIYF	TGTGCCAGCAGCCTACAGGGCTCTGGAAACACCATATATTTT	TRBJ1-3	.	.	TRBV7-9
CASSQWGTGNTEAFF	TGTGCCAGCAGCCAATGGGGTACGGGGAACACTGAAGCTTTCTTT	TRBJ1-1	.	.	TRBV14
CASRQAGPLGTEAFF	TGTGCCAGCAGACAGGCGGGACCCCTGGGCACTGAAGCTTTCTTT	TRBJ1-1	.	.	TRBV7-8
CASSARAMGNQPQHF	TGTGCCAGCAGCGCACGAGCCATGGGCAATCAGCCCCAGCATTTT	TRBJ1-5	.	.	TRBV7-2
CASRGPGNALASGANVLTF	TGCGCCAGCAGAGGGCCGGGCAACGCGCTAGCCTCTGGGGCCAACGTCCTGACTTTC	TRBJ2-6	.	.	TRBV5-1
CASSWAGMNTEAFF	TGTGCCAGCAGTTGGGCAGGGATGAACACTGAAGCTTTCTTT	TRBJ1-1	.	.	TRBV6-5
CASSDFGFLYEQYF	TGTGCCAGCAGTGACTTCGGGTTCTTGTACGAGCAGTACTTC	TRBJ2-7	.	once	TRBV6-1
CASSQVSRQATYEQYF	TGCGCCAGCAGCCAAGTAAGTCGACAGGCCACCTACGAGCAGTACTTC	TRBJ2-7	.	.	TRBV4-3
CASSSRTDAYEQYF	TGCGCCAGCAGCTCCAGGACGGACGCCTACGAGCAGTACTTC	TRBJ2-7	.	.	TRBV5-1
CASGGQYYEQYF	TGTGCCAGCGGGGGACAGTACTACGAGCAGTACTTC	TRBJ2-7	TRBD1	.	TRBV2